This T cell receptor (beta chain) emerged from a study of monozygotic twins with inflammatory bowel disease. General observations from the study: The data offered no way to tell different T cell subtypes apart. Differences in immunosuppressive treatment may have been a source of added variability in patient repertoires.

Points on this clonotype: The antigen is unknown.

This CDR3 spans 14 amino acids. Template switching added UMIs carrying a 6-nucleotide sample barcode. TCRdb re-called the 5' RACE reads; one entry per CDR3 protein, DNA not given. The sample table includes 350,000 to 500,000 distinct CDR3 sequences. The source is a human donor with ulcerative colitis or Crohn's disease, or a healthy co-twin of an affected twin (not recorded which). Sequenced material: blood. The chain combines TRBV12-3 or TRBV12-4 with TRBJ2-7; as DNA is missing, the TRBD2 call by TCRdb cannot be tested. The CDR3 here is CASRLISGSYEQYF.